This T cell receptor (beta chain) was identified in a study of blood T cell repertoires in COVID-19. Across the study: Material from acute and convalescent COVID-19 was sourced from the United States, Italy and Spain. Sources were T cells, B-cell-depleted T cells, or PBMCs; the material itself was cDNA or gDNA.

Participants' own reports of clinical history determined their cohort assignment. Original methodology: Reference gene primer amplification yielded estimated nucleated cell counts. Method: immunoSEQ multiplex PCR; TCRdb's copy keeps in-frame clones and lacks some. That table furnishes V, J and clone size, whereas the DNA furnished D and trimming. Here the sample spans 250,000 to 350,000 clones, approximately 88% being singletons. This CDR3 comprises 14 residues. Per germline, CDR1 MNHNY and CDR2 SVGAGI (reference sequence). In its sample, this clone was seen once. The junction does not match germline at one end; this may be a read error.

The chain recombines TRBV6-6 with TRBJ1-5; 12 bases are a match to TRBD1. The clonotype comes from a woman aged 18-29 years who had recovered from COVID-19. Sample: PBMCs or T cells enriched from blood (not recorded which). The CDR3 DNA reads as TGTGCCAGCAGTTTTCCCGGGACAGGGGGCGGCCGGAATTTT. Protein: CASSFPGTGGGRNF.